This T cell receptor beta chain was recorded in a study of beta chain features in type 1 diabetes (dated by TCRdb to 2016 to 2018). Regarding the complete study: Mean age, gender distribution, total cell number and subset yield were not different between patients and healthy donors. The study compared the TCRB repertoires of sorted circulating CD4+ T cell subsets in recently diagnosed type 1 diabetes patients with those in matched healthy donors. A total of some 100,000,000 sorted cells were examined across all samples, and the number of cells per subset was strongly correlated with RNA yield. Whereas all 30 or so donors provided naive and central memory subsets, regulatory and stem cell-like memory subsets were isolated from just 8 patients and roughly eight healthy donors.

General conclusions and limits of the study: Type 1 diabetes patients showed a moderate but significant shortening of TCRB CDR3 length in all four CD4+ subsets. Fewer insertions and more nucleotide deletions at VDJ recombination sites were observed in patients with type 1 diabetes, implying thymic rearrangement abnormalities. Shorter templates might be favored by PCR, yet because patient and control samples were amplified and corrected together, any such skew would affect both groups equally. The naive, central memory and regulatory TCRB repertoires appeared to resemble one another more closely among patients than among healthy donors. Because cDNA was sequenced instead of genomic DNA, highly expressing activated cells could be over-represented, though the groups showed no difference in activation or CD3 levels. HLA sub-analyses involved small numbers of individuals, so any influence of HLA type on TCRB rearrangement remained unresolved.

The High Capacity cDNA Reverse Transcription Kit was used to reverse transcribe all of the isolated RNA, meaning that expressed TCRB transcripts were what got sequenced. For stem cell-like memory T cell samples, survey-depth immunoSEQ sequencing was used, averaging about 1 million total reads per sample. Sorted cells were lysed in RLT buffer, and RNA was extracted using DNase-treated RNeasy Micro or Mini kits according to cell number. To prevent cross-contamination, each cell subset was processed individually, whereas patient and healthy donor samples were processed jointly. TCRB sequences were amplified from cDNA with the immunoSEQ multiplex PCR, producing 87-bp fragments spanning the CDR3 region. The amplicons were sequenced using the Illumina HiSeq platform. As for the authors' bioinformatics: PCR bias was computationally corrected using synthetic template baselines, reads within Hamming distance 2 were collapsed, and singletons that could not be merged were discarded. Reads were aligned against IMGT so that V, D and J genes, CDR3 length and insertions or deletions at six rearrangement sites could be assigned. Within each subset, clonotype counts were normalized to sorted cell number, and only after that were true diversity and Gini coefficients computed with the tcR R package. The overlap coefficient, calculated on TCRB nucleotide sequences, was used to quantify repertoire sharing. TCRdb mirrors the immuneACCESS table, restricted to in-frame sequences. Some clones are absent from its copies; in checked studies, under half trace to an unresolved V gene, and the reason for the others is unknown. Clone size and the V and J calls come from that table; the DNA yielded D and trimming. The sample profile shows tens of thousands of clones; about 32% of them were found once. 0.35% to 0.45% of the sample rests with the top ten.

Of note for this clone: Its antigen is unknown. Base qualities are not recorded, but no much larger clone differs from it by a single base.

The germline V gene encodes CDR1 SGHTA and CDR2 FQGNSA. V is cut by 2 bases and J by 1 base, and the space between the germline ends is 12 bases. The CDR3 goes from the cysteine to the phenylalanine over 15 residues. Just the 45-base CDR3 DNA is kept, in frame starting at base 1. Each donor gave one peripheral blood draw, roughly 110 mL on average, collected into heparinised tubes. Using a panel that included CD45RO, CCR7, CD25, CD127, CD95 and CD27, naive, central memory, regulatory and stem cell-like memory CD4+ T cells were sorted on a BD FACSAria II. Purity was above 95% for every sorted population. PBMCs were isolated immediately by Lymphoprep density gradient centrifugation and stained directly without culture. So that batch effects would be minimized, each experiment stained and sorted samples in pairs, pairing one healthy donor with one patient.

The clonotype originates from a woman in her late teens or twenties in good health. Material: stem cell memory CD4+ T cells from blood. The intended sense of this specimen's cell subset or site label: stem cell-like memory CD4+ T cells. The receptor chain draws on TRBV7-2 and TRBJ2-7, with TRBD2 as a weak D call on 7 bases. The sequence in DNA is TGTGCCAGCAGCTTAAGTGGGGGGGCGTCCTACGAGCAGTACTTC. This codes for CASSLSGGASYEQYF.